The 3 T cell receptor beta chains reported below all come from one sample, sequenced in a study of blood T cell repertoires in COVID-19. Profiling relied on immunoSEQ multiplex PCR, and the TCRdb table lists in-frame clones only, not all of them. The sample holds more than 350,000 clones, approximately 89% seen once. The sequenced sample was peripheral blood. The origin of the receptors is a woman aged 25 to 39 with COVID-19, enrolled during active disease.

The chain carries TRBV6-5 and TRBJ2-1; 8 bases fit TRBD2. This CDR3 has 15 amino acids. Germline lookup yields CDR1 MNHEY and CDR2 SVGAGI. The junction had 2 bases not matched to a gene; V was cut back by 3 bases and J by 1 base. In DNA, the CDR3 is TGTGCCAGCAGTTATATAGCGGGGTCCTACAATGAGCAGTTCTTC. Encoded protein: CASSYIAGSYNEQFF.

This clone is a singleton in its sample. The chain has TRBV2 and TRBJ2-6, with unresolved D. The CDR3 length is 14 residues. V dropped 8 bases and J dropped 0 bases, with 8 bases sitting between them. Germline lookup yields CDR1 SNHLY and CDR2 FYNNEI. CDR3 DNA sequence: TGTGCCAGCCTAAGACTCTCTGGGGCCAACGTCCTGACTTTC. Encoded protein: CASLRLSGANVLTF.

The chain has TRBV5-1 and TRBJ2-1; TRBD2 matches 8 bases. CDR1 is SGHRS and CDR2 is YFSETQ in the germline V gene. The CDR3 spans 14 residues. J gave up 8 bases and V 2 bases, and 6 bases lay outside the gene matches. The CDR3 coding sequence is TGCGCCAGCAGCTTAGCGGGAGTAGCCGATGAGCAGTTCTTC. Its protein is CASSLAGVADEQFF.